This T cell receptor (beta chain) was identified during a study of Ad26.COV2.S vaccination and SARS-CoV-2 variants. Overall study findings and caveats: Considerable breadth of spike-specific CD8+ and CD4+ T cell responses has reportedly been documented following vaccination. Vaccine and placebo recipients had comparable breadth of non-spike TCRs. People who got the vaccine had more spike-specific TCR breadth than people who got placebo.

CDR1 is SGHTA, CDR2 FQGNSA, per germline. V was pared by 5 bases and J by 7 bases, with 20 bases of the junction left unmatched. The CDR3 is made up of 18 amino acids. Concerning this clone itself: Its antigen remains unknown.

Stated treatment: 15 to 20 received Ad26.COV2.S at low or high dose, single or two shots; 5 received placebo; per-sample allocation not given. Specimen acquisition occurred on day 63 following the initial vaccine or placebo injection. Adults aged 18-55 years in Boston included the donor. Libraries were prepared by immunoSEQ multiplex PCR; TCRdb keeps only in-frame clonotypes and omits some of them. The sample yields 300,000 to 450,000 clones, approximately 81% seen once. The sample was peripheral blood, taken in a trial of Ad26.COV2.S vaccine versus placebo. The sequence came from a person aged 18-65 years who received the Ad26.COV2.S COVID-19 vaccine or a placebo. The rearrangement links TRBV7-2 to TRBJ2-1; 7 nucleotides align to TRBD1. CDR3 in amino acids: CASSNWIGTAGLGNEQFF. Written as DNA, the CDR3 is TGTGCCAGCAGCAATTGGATAGGGACAGCAGGCCTGGGGAATGAGCAGTTCTTC. Using reference TRBV7-2 and TRBJ2-1 for the parts outside the CDR3, the full variable domain is GAGVSQSPSNKVTEKGKDVELRCDPISGHTALYWYRQSLGQGLEFLIYFQGNSAPDKSGLPSDRFSAERTGGSVSTLTIQRTQQEDSAVYLCASSNWIGTAGLGNEQFFGPGTRLTVL.